Shown below are 2 T cell receptor beta chains from a single sample sequenced in a study of T cell responses to AZD1222 COVID-19 vaccine. Clones were sequenced by immunoSEQ multiplex PCR, and TCRdb holds only the in-frame ones, with some missing. Of 100,000 to 150,000 clones in the sample, around 92% were seen once. The specimen was peripheral blood, collected on day 0 of AZD1222 vaccination. Receptor source: an adult in good health.

J is TRBJ2-2 and V is TRBV30, with D perhaps matching TRBD2 (5 bases). The V gene's germline CDR1 is GTSNPN and CDR2 SVGIG (reference sequence). Trimming stripped 3 bases from V and 4 bases from J, with 9 bases between. The CDR3 loop spans 13 amino acids. The CDR3 spells CAWRDSFTGELFF. CDR3 nucleotide sequence: TGTGCCTGGAGGGACTCTTTCACCGGGGAGCTGTTTTTT. Based on the CDR3 plus reference TRBV30 and TRBJ2-2, the full variable domain is SQTIHQWPATLVQPVGSPLSLECTVEGTSNPNLYWYRQAAGRGLQLLFYSVGIGQISSEVPQNLSASRPQDRQFILSSKKLLLSDSGFYLCAWRDSFTGELFFGEGSRLTVL.

The chain carries TRBV21-1 and TRBJ1-2; the table names TRBD1, a call not compared with the DNA. TRBV21-1 is a pseudogene locus. This CDR3 is 16 amino acids long. In DNA form, the CDR3 reads TGTGCCAGTCACTTCCCCCCCCCGACAGGGTTGCGGGGCTACACCTTC. Its translation: CASHFPPPTGLRGYTF.